This T cell receptor (beta chain) was observed in a study of T cells expressing NK-cell markers (dated by TCRdb to about 2020). Background for the entire study: In sorted CD3+CD56+NKG2C+, CD3+CD56+NKG2C- and CD3+CD56-NKG2C+ T-cell subsets from about 8 donors, TCR beta-chain repertoires were profiled. Seven of the eight sequenced donors were HCMV-seropositive and one was HCMV-seronegative. The eight sequenced donors were randomly selected healthy volunteers, three men and five women. Illumina HiSeq 2000/2500, MiSeq or NextSeq was used to sequence libraries as 2 x 150 bp reads.

HCMV serostatus was determined by detecting HCMV-specific IgG in serum with a commercial ELISA kit. Peripheral blood mononuclear cells were isolated from blood by Ficoll density gradient centrifugation. To note about this clonotype: The antigen this receptor binds is unknown.

Sequencing instrument: Illumina HiSeq 2000. TCR beta cDNA libraries were prepared using 5'RACE template switching, which introduced a universal primer site and unique molecular identifiers. cDNA synthesis was primed from the TCR beta constant segment and was followed by two successive PCR amplification steps. Regarding the original processing steps: MIGEC was used to demultiplex reads and group the reads by UMI, and MiTCR was used to assemble and quantify clonotypes. To remove erroneous sequences, TCR cDNA sequences were retained only when supported by two or more reads. The tcR package was used for downstream repertoire analysis, with clonotypes matched between fractions based on CDR3 nucleotide sequence plus V segment. VDJmatch was used to annotate antigen specificity against VDJdb, with one amino acid substitution in CDR3 allowed. TCRdb reprocessed the reads; each CDR3 protein sequence makes one entry, and DNA is unavailable. Here the V and J calls rest on TCRdb's processing, not on the authors' analysis. This sample's table contains about 260,000 distinct CDR3 sequences. Of the sample, approximately 0.39% falls within the top ten clones.

Study-wide findings and limitations: Those dominant clonotypes were again the most abundant among CD3+CD56-NKG2C+ cells in a handful of donors, at about 25-60.1%. In a handful of donors, the dominant CD3+CD56+NKG2C+ clonotypes ranked among the top 10 CD8+ clonotypes, making up roughly 1.0-7.5% of CD8+ T cells. Whether the expanded NKG2C-expressing T cell clones were specific for HCMV antigens was left unclear.

The germline V gene gives CDR1 as LGHNT and CDR2 as FRNRAP. Inclusive of the bounding cysteine and phenylalanine, the CDR3 is 13 residues long. No DNA has been recorded. The sequencing input was blood T cells: a sorted CD56 or NKG2C T cell subset, CD4+ or CD8+ T cells, or bulk PBMC T cells (not recorded which). This receptor chain uses TRBV12-5 and TRBJ2-3; TCRdb proposes TRBD2, but this gene call is untestable without DNA. The TCR sequence derives from a man younger than 30 in good health. Donor details come from another sample of the same person, matched by shared clones. CDR3 loop: CASGLEGLQPQYF. The reference TRBV12-5 and TRBJ2-3 proteins fill in what lies around the CDR3, so the full variable domain reads DARVTQTPRHKVTEMGQEVTMRCQPILGHNTVFWYRQTMMQGLELLAYFRNRAPLDDSGMPKDRFSAEMPDATLATLKIQPSEPRDSAVYFCASGLEGLQPQYFGPGTRLTVL.